These 31 T cell receptor beta chains were all obtained from the same sample, sequenced in a study of T cell therapy after organ transplantation. Their recognized antigens are unknown. Repertoires were generated with immunoSEQ multiplex PCR, while TCRdb's copy carries only in-frame clones and drops some. The table has about 18,000 clones, 85% seen once; the top ten hold roughly 28%. The time point denotes: 20-29 weeks after completion of therapy. Sequenced here: CD8+ T cells from blood, sampled after autologous CMV-specific T cell therapy. The receptors originated from a human patient who had received a solid organ transplant and had CMV disease. Some of these T cells may belong to the graft donor.

The rearrangement uses TRBV6-6 and TRBJ2-7, with D possibly being TRBD1 (5 bases). Trimming stripped 4 bases from V and 2 bases from J, with 12 bases between. CDR3 length: 14 amino acids. The germline V gene encodes CDR1 MNHNY and CDR2 SVGAGI (reference sequence). The CDR3 nucleotides read TGTGCCAGCAGTTCTAGGACACCAACCTACGAGCAGTACTTC. This sequence encodes CASSSRTPTYEQYF.

The chain joins TRBV11-2 to TRBJ1-1; TRBD1 matches 8 bases. Germline V lookup: CDR1 SGHAT, CDR2 FQNNGV. The CDR3 sequence is 17 residues long. The V and J ends lost 1 base and 3 bases, in that order; junction bases with no gene match: 10. CDR3 residues: CASSLGTGYSWDTEAFF. CDR3 bases: TGTGCCAGCAGCTTAGGGACAGGGTATTCTTGGGACACTGAAGCTTTCTTT.

The chain couples TRBV29-1 to TRBJ1-3; D perhaps matches TRBD1 (6 bases). The CDR3 spans 13 residues. Germline V lookup: CDR1 SQVTM, CDR2 ANQGSEA. V was shortened by 5 bases and J by 8 bases, with 16 bases between the two germline ends. The CDR3 DNA reads TGCAGCGTTCACACAGGGACTATGGACACCATATATTTT. The encoded protein is CSVHTGTMDTIYF.

The chain joins TRBV4-2 to TRBJ2-2, with 10 bases aligning to TRBD2. Trimming cost V 1 base and J 6 bases; bases outside gene matches: 5. Germline CDR1 and CDR2: LGHNA and YNFKEQ. CDR3 size: 16 residues. CDR3 in amino acids: CASSQASGRVAGELFF. The CDR3, as DNA: TGTGCCAGCAGCCAAGCCAGCGGGAGGGTCGCCGGGGAGCTGTTTTTT.

CDR3 coding DNA: TGTGCCACCAGCAGTACAGGGGGCATCTCCTACGAGCAGTACTTC. Protein product: CATSSTGGISYEQYF. The chain carries TRBV15 and TRBJ2-7, with TRBD1 matching 9 bases. CDR1 is LNHNV and CDR2 is YYDKDF in the germline V gene (reference sequence). The V and J ends lost 3 bases and 0 bases, in that order; junction bases with no gene match: 3. The CDR3 runs 15 residues.

This chain links TRBV4-2 with TRBJ2-7; the D gene is possibly TRBD2 (7 bases). The length of the CDR3 is 16 residues. V was shortened by 4 bases and J by 3 bases, with 19 bases between the two germline ends. The V gene's germline CDR1 is LGHNA and CDR2 YNFKEQ. CDR3 DNA: TGTGCCAGCAGCCCAGTTGGGGGGGCGGGACACTACGAGCAGTACTTC. Translated: CASSPVGGAGHYEQYF.

This clone counts as medium-sized (0.01 to 0.1%). The rearrangement uses TRBV2 and TRBJ1-3; D unclear. Trimming removed 1 base from V and 0 bases from J, with 7 bases in between. This CDR3 comprises 15 residues. The germline gives CDR1 SNHLY, CDR2 FYNNEI. DNA for the CDR3: TGTGCCAGCAGTGAAGGACTCAACTCTGGAAACACCATATATTTT. The encoded protein is CASSEGLNSGNTIYF.

A single count supports this clone. The chain couples TRBV7-3 to TRBJ2-1; unclear D gene. This CDR3 is 14 amino acids long. Germline loops: CDR1 SGHTA, CDR2 FQGTGA. V lost 5 bases and J 4 bases, leaving 12 bases between the germline ends. The CDR3 region has the DNA TGTGCCAGCAGCCGTCGACAAGGATACAATGAGCAGTTCTTC. It encodes CASSRRQGYNEQFF.

This clone counts as medium-sized (0.01 to 0.1%). J is TRBJ1-5 and V is TRBV5-6; D is ambiguous. Per the germline V gene, CDR1 is SGHDT and CDR2 is YYEEEE. Trimming removed 4 bases at V and 0 bases at J, with 14 bases between. CDR3 length equals 16 residues. CDR3 DNA sequence: TGTGCCAGCAGCCTAGGCGGGTTCTTTAGCAATCAGCCCCAGCATTTT. This translates into CASSLGGFFSNQPQHF.

J is TRBJ2-7 and V is TRBV19, with a weak D call TRBD2 (5 bases). Germline CDR1 LNHDA, CDR2 SQIVND (reference sequence). Trimming cost V 9 bases and J 7 bases, with 16 bases left between them. This CDR3 region has 12 residues. CDR3 sequence (DNA): TGTGCCAGCGGAGGCGATTCGTTAGAGCAGTACTTC. It yields the protein CASGGDSLEQYF.

The table lists this clone with a count of one. The V call is TRBV13, the J call TRBJ2-7; the match to TRBD2 covers 12 bases. V lost 5 bases to trimming and J lost 6 bases; unmatched junction nucleotides: 8. This CDR3 is built from 15 residues. CDR1 is PRHDT and CDR2 is FYEKMQ in the germline V gene (reference sequence). The CDR3 bases are TGTGCCAGCAGCCTGACTAGCGGGAGTGGAGGCGAGCAGTACTTC. Residues: CASSLTSGSGGEQYF.

The genes are TRBV6-6 and TRBJ2-7; D may be TRBD2 (6 bases). CDR1 and CDR2 from the germline V gene are MNHNY and SVGAGI (reference sequence). This CDR3 region has 14 residues. V was shortened by 2 bases and J by 6 bases, with 14 bases between the two germline ends. The CDR3 region has the DNA TGTGCCAGCAGTTACACGGAGGGTTCGGGCGAGCAGTACTTC. It codes for CASSYTEGSGEQYF.

This clone occurred once. A far larger clone is one base from this, pointing to a likely read error. Other nucleotide sequences in the sample specify the same CDR3. This chain connects TRBV5-1 to TRBJ1-1; D is undetermined. The CDR3 spans 13 residues. V was clipped by 2 bases and J by 6 bases, with 11 bases between them. Per germline, CDR1 SGHRS and CDR2 YFSETQ. The CDR3 region is CASSFPGDPEAFF. The CDR3 DNA sequence: TGCGCCAGCAGCTTTCCAGGTGACCCTGAAGCTTTCTTT.

This clone was counted between two and nine times. For the CDR3, the DNA is TGTGCCAGCGAAAAGGGATACGAGCAGTACTTC. It encodes CASEKGYEQYF. J is TRBJ2-7 and V is TRBV27; D gene uncertain. The CDR3 length is 11 residues. V was cut by 8 bases and J by 4 bases, with 9 bases left in between. CDR1 is MNHEY, CDR2 SMNVEV, per germline (reference sequence).

The chain uses TRBV6-5 and TRBJ1-6, with D possibly matching TRBD1 (5 bases). The CDR3 is 14 amino acids. The germline V and J ends were trimmed by 6 bases and 5 bases, with 11 bases remaining between them. The germline gives CDR1 MNHEY, CDR2 SVGAGI. The CDR3 DNA reads as TGTGCCAGCAGCCCGGGACGGGATAATTCACCCCTCCACTTT. It yields the protein CASSPGRDNSPLHF.

The chain carries TRBV18 and TRBJ2-2; maybe TRBD1 (5 bases). This CDR3 is built from 13 residues. CDR1 and CDR2 (germline): KGHSH, LQKENI. With 3 bases removed from V and 6 bases from J, the gap between germline ends came to 8 bases. The CDR3 bases are TGTGCCAGCTCACCTCAGGGCGCCGGGGAGCTGTTTTTT. Residues: CASSPQGAGELFF.

The chain carries TRBV5-6 and TRBJ1-2; perhaps TRBD1 as D (6 bases). Per germline, CDR1 SGHDT and CDR2 YYEEEE. The CDR3 runs to 13 residues. Trimming left V 4 bases short and J 4 bases short, with 11 bases between. The DNA for the CDR3 is TGTGCCAGCAGCCGAGGGGGGGCCTATGGCTACACCTTC. The encoded protein is CASSRGGAYGYTF.

The V and J genes are TRBV5-4 and TRBJ2-7, with 9 bases matching TRBD1. The CDR3 is 13 amino acids. The germline gives CDR1 SGHNT, CDR2 YYREEE (reference sequence). Unmatched junction bases numbered 3, after V lost 5 bases and J lost 3 bases. CDR3 sequence: CASRSGQGYEQYF. The CDR3 nucleotides are TGTGCCAGCAGATCGGGACAGGGCTACGAGCAGTACTTC.

The V gene is TRBV7-2, the J gene TRBJ2-1, with 9 bases lining up with TRBD1. Germline V gives CDR1 SGHTA, CDR2 FQGNSA. V trimming: 2 bases; J trimming: 12 bases; junction bases outside the gene matches: 23. The CDR3 sequence is 19 residues long. The DNA for the CDR3 is TGTGCCAGCAGCTTAAATCGCCTAACCGGGACAGGGTATCCTTCAGTGCAGTTCTTC. Translation gives CASSLNRLTGTGYPSVQFF.

The chain links TRBV25-1 to TRBJ2-3; 11 bases map to TRBD2. Germline lookup yields CDR1 MGHDK and CDR2 SYGVNS. The V segment lost 6 bases and the J segment 9 bases; nucleotides outside the gene matches: 8. The CDR3 extends over 14 amino acids. Here the CDR3 reads CASSDSGRATTQYF. DNA of the CDR3: TGTGCCAGCAGCGATAGCGGGAGGGCGACCACGCAGTATTTT.

The rearrangement joins TRBV7-6 to TRBJ1-1; D ambiguous. CDR1 and CDR2 from the germline V gene are SGHVS and FNYEAQ. Trimming took off 1 base at V and 4 bases at J, with 10 bases between the two ends. This CDR3 is 14 amino acids long. The CDR3 DNA is TGTGCCAGCAGCTTAGGGCAGGCTGCCACTGAAGCTTTCTTT. Encoded protein: CASSLGQAATEAFF.

The chain is built from TRBV4-1 and TRBJ1-5; no firm D call. CDR1 is MGHRA and CDR2 is YSYEKL in the germline V gene. CDR3 size: 14 residues. V lost 2 bases and J 3 bases, leaving 8 bases between the germline ends. CDR3 bases: TGCGCCAGCAGCCAAACAGACGCCAATCAGCCCCAGCATTTT. It specifies CASSQTDANQPQHF.

Here the CDR3 reads CAWIGVKGPSDGYTF. The CDR3 nucleotides are TGTGCCTGGATCGGCGTAAAAGGACCTTCGGATGGCTACACCTTC. The rearrangement joins TRBV30 to TRBJ1-2; D unresolved. Germline V lookup: CDR1 GTSNPN, CDR2 SVGIG (reference sequence). Trimming cost V 4 bases and J 6 bases, with 21 bases left between them. CDR3 length: 15 amino acids.

About this clone itself: The same CDR3 can be traced to other DNA sequences in this sample. This chain joins TRBV5-8 and TRBJ1-5; a possible D gene is TRBD1 (5 bases). Trimming removed 0 bases at V and 0 bases at J, with 7 bases between. Per germline, CDR1 SGHTS and CDR2 YDEGEE. The CDR3 extends over 15 amino acids. CDR3 in amino acids: CASSLEGSSNQPQHF. The CDR3 nucleotides read TGTGCCAGCAGCTTGGAGGGGTCTAGCAATCAGCCCCAGCATTTT.

The CDR3 sequence is CASSWTGVNTGELFF. CDR3 coding DNA: TGTGCCAGCAGCTGGACAGGGGTAAACACCGGGGAGCTGTTTTTT. This chain joins TRBV6-5 and TRBJ2-2; 9 bases map to TRBD1. The CDR3 sequence is 15 residues long. Germline lookup yields CDR1 MNHEY and CDR2 SVGAGI. The V gene end was trimmed by 6 bases and the J gene end by 2 bases; junction bases not matched to a gene: 4.

The rearrangement links TRBV5-1 to TRBJ2-6; 8 bases match TRBD2. Germline assignment: CDR1 SGHRS and CDR2 YFSETQ. Trimming cost V 4 bases and J 2 bases; bases outside gene matches: 14. The CDR3 runs 19 residues. CDR3 coding DNA: TGCGCCAGCAGCGCGGGAGGAGGGGCGGCCTTCGCTGGGGCCAACGTCCTGACTTTC. It translates to CASSAGGGAAFAGANVLTF.

DNA for the CDR3: TGTGCCAGTAGTGTAGGGCTCAACTCCTACAATGAGCAGTTCTTC. It yields the protein CASSVGLNSYNEQFF. The genes are TRBV19 and TRBJ2-1, with no clear D. Germline V gene sequence: CDR1 LNHDA, CDR2 SQIVND (reference sequence). V gave up 5 bases and J gave up 0 bases, with 11 bases separating them. This CDR3 has 15 residues.

The chain carries TRBV19 and TRBJ2-1; D is possibly TRBD1 or TRBD2 (6 bases each). The V and J ends lost 3 bases and 10 bases respectively, with 19 bases between them. Germline lookup yields CDR1 LNHDA and CDR2 SQIVND (reference sequence). CDR3 length: 15 amino acids. This chain's CDR3 is CASSIAGGHGGEQFF. Here the CDR3 DNA reads TGTGCCAGTAGTATCGCTGGGGGTCACGGGGGCGAGCAGTTCTTC.

The V gene is TRBV27, the J gene TRBJ2-2, with D unresolved. The V gene's germline CDR1 is MNHEY and CDR2 SMNVEV (reference sequence). CDR3 length equals 15 residues. V was clipped by 2 bases and J by 0 bases, with 7 bases between them. CDR3 residues: CASSLRATNTGELFF. CDR3 coding DNA: TGTGCCAGCAGTTTACGGGCCACGAACACCGGGGAGCTGTTTTTT.

This sequence joins TRBV27 and TRBJ1-4; 7 nucleotides match TRBD1. J lost 8 bases, V lost 1 base, and 10 bases had no gene match. From germline, CDR1 is MNHEY and CDR2 SMNVEV (reference sequence). The CDR3 consists of 16 residues. This CDR3 reads CASSLLLRGRLEKLFF. CDR3 coding DNA: TGTGCCAGCAGTTTATTGTTGAGGGGGCGCTTAGAAAAACTGTTTTTT.

V is TRBV6-4 and J is TRBJ1-2; D ambiguous. Trimming took off 0 bases at V and 4 bases at J, with 3 bases between the two ends. Germline values: CDR1 MRHNA, CDR2 SNTAGT. The CDR3 contains 12 residues. The CDR3 protein is CASSDSIYGYTF. The CDR3 DNA reads TGTGCCAGCAGTGACTCGATCTATGGCTACACCTTC.